This T cell receptor (beta chain) was documented in a study of cytotoxic CD8 clonotypes in ibrutinib-treated CLL. Study-wide background: Of a cohort that held 11 to 12 relapsed/refractory and some 15 treatment-naive patients, fewer than 18 were IGHV unmutated. Study-wide findings and caveats: Public clonotypes, found uncommonly, either contracted or stayed stable on treatment. Progressing patients had sampling times that differed from those of sustained-remission patients.

A note on this clone: As yet, its antigen is unknown.

Genomic DNA in an amount of around 2.2 micrograms was extracted from cryopreserved PBMCs and used for the preparation of TCR beta libraries. The germline V gene encodes CDR1 MNHEY and CDR2 SVGAGI. V dropped 5 bases and J dropped 8; count of bases not matched to a gene: 4. The CDR3 sequence is 13 residues long. This table comes from immunoSEQ multiplex PCR, and its TCRdb copy is limited to in-frame clones, with some not included. The sample has 150,000 or so clones, 76% seen once; the top ten hold about 5%. The clonotype originates from a human donor with chronic lymphocytic leukemia. V gene TRBV6-5 combines with J gene TRBJ1-2, with TRBD1 matching over 11 bases. Here the sequenced sample was PBMCs, taken after 24 months of ibrutinib treatment. The CDR3 protein is CASSEDRGLGYTF. The CDR3 DNA sequence: TGTGCCAGCAGTGAGGACAGGGGGCTAGGCTACACCTTC.